The 20 T cell receptor beta chains presented below share a single source sample, sequenced in a study of beta chain features in type 1 diabetes. Overall study results and limits: When Type 1 diabetes patients were examined, their TCRB CDR3s proved moderately but significantly shorter in all four CD4+ subsets.

All of the isolated RNA was reverse transcribed, so expressed TCRB transcripts were sequenced. The repertoire was sequenced with immunoSEQ multiplex PCR; TCRdb's copy has only in-frame clones and lacks some. The profile shows around 650,000 clones, approximately 13% of them singletons. These receptors' antigens are unknown. The specimen was naive CD4+ T cells from blood. These receptors came from a man aged 30 to 39 with type 1 diabetes.

This clone has only a few counts. The chain joins TRBV9 to TRBJ1-4; the match to TRBD1 covers 8 bases. The CDR3 is 15 residues long. Germline-derived CDR1 and CDR2 are SGDLS and YYNGEE. With V trimmed by 4 bases and J by 8 bases, 10 bases remained unmatched. The CDR3 sequence: CASSIQDRGGEKLFF. CDR3 nucleotide sequence: TGTGCCAGCAGCATCCAAGACAGGGGAGGAGAAAAACTGTTTTTT. Using reference TRBV9 and TRBJ1-4 for the parts outside the CDR3, the full variable domain is DSGVTQTPKHLITATGQRVTLRCSPRSGDLSVYWYQQSLDQGLQFLIQYYNGEERAKGNILERFSAQQFPDLHSELNLSSLELGDSALYFCASSIQDRGGEKLFFGSGTQLSVL.

This clone was seen only a few times. This chain connects TRBV6-4 to TRBJ1-5; TRBD1 matches 8 bases. The ends lost 6 bases at V and 7 bases at J; junction bases unmatched: 11. The germline gives CDR1 MRHNA, CDR2 SNTAGT. This CDR3 region has 15 residues. The CDR3 DNA is TGTGCCAGCAGCCCGACAGGGGCCCGAGGGCAGCCCCAGCATTTT. It yields the protein CASSPTGARGQPQHF.

The rearrangement links TRBV7-9 to TRBJ2-1; 9 nucleotides match TRBD1. This CDR3 is 14 amino acids long. Germline V gene data show CDR1 as SEHNR and CDR2 as FQNEAQ (reference sequence). The junction had 0 bases not matched to a gene; V was cut back by 1 base and J by 5 bases. The CDR3 coding sequence is TGTGCCAGCAGCTTAGGACAGGGGGACAATGAGCAGTTCTTC. It specifies CASSLGQGDNEQFF.

The chain carries TRBV19 and TRBJ2-5, with TRBD1 identical over 8 bases. This CDR3 is 14 amino acids long. Per the germline V gene, CDR1 is LNHDA and CDR2 is SQIVND (reference sequence). After removal of 5 bases from V and 4 bases from J, the junction contained 6 bases not matched to a gene. The CDR3 reads CASSVDRGGETQYF. The DNA of the CDR3 is TGTGCCAGTAGTGTTGACAGGGGAGGAGAGACCCAGTACTTC.

The chain joins TRBV5-4 to TRBJ2-1; either TRBD1 or TRBD2 may supply D (5 bases each). V lost 0 bases and J 7 bases, leaving 20 bases between the germline ends. This CDR3 spans 17 amino acids. Germline CDR1 is SGHNT and CDR2 is YYREEE (reference sequence). The CDR3 DNA reads as TGTGCCAGCAGCTTGGCCCCCGGGACGGGAAGTCGAAATGAGCAGTTCTTC. Protein sequence: CASSLAPGTGSRNEQFF.

This clone was picked up a small number of times. This chain connects TRBV5-1 to TRBJ1-2; D might be TRBD1 (5 bases). Trimming removed 6 bases from V and 6 bases from J, with 15 bases in between. The germline V gene encodes CDR1 SGHRS and CDR2 YFSETQ. The CDR3 spans 13 residues. CDR3 sequence reads: CASTHDRGDGYTF. The CDR3 region has the DNA TGCGCCAGCACCCACGATCGGGGCGATGGCTACACCTTC.

This clone showed up just a few times. The chain links TRBV6-6 to TRBJ1-4; D is unresolved. V gave up 7 bases and J gave up 6 bases, with 15 bases separating them. Germline V gives CDR1 MNHNY, CDR2 SVGAGI (reference sequence). This CDR3 has 14 amino acids. The CDR3 reads CASILDSSDEKLFF. The CDR3 coding sequence is TGTGCCAGCATCCTGGACTCCAGCGATGAAAAACTGTTTTTT.

This clone appeared a few times. V usage is TRBV25-1 and J usage is TRBJ2-5, with D perhaps matching TRBD1 (5 bases). The CDR3 spans 14 residues. The germline V gene has CDR1 MGHDK and CDR2 SYGVNS. V lost 2 bases and J lost 5, with 12 bases in between. CDR3 in DNA: TGTGCCAGCAGTGAACAACAGACAGCCGAGACCCAGTACTTC. Translated: CASSEQQTAETQYF.

This clone was seen only a few times. An end of the junction differs from the germline gene, which may be a read error. The CDR3 region has the DNA TGTGCCAGCAGCCTTCACCAACCGGGACAGGCATCTCCCCCGGACTTC. This gives the protein CASSLHQPGQASPPDF. This rearrangement joins TRBV2 to TRBJ2-5; 8 nucleotides match TRBD1. CDR1 is SNHLY and CDR2 is FYNNEI in the germline V gene. The CDR3 spans 16 residues.

This clone was detected only a few times. The chain recombines TRBV29-1 with TRBJ1-2; 7 positions agree with TRBD1. Trimming removed 7 bases from V and 3 bases from J; junction bases left unmatched: 8. CDR1 and CDR2 (germline): SQVTM, ANQGSEA. This CDR3 comprises 13 residues. The CDR3 spells CSANSGTDYGYTF. The CDR3 DNA reads TGCAGCGCAAACTCCGGGACAGACTATGGCTACACCTTC.

In this sample, this clone turned up a few times. This chain uses TRBV7-9 with TRBJ1-3, with TRBD1 matching 7 bases. This CDR3 is built from 13 residues. CDR1 is SEHNR, CDR2 FQNEAQ, per germline (reference sequence). V was pared by 8 bases and J by 1 base, with 2 bases of the junction left unmatched. The DNA of the CDR3 is TGTGCCAGCGAGGGACAGTCTGGAAACACCATATATTTT. This translates into CASEGQSGNTIYF.

This chain links TRBV7-9 with TRBJ1-6; no definite D call. V lost 3 bases, J lost 11 bases, and 8 bases lay in between. The CDR3 runs to 12 residues. Germline V CDR1 and CDR2: SEHNR, FQNEAQ (reference sequence). CDR3 nucleotide sequence: TGTGCCAGCAGCTTCTCCGGCCCACCCCTCCACTTT. Translation: CASSFSGPPLHF.

V usage is TRBV6-1 and J usage is TRBJ2-7, with 10 bases matching TRBD2. This CDR3 has 17 amino acids. V dropped 2 bases and J dropped 1; count of bases not matched to a gene: 8. Germline CDR1 reads MNHNS; CDR2 reads SASEGT. The CDR3 here is CASSESPLAGGSYEQYF. CDR3 sequence (DNA): TGTGCCAGCAGTGAATCCCCTTTAGCGGGGGGTTCCTACGAGCAGTACTTC.

This clone was counted only a few times. V gene TRBV7-2 combines with J gene TRBJ1-2; a weak D match, TRBD1 (6 bases). This CDR3 comprises 16 residues. Trimming took 5 bases from V and 3 from J, leaving 19 bases between them. Germline CDR1 is SGHTA and CDR2 is FQGNSA. The CDR3 DNA follows: TGTGCCAGCAGCCCCCTCGAGGGGGAGGGTTACTATGGCTACACCTTC. The encoded protein is CASSPLEGEGYYGYTF.

The CDR3 loop is CASSEHSNSPLHF. The DNA for the CDR3 is TGTGCCAGCAGTGAACACAGCAATTCACCCCTCCACTTT. The chain recombines TRBV6-1 with TRBJ1-6; D is ambiguous. Trimming removed 2 bases at V and 7 bases at J, with 6 bases between. Looked up from germline, CDR1 is MNHNS and CDR2 is SASEGT. This CDR3 comprises 13 residues.

The chain carries TRBV19 and TRBJ1-3; D call uncertain. The V end was cut by 3 bases, the J end by 2 bases, with 8 bases between. The CDR3 sequence is 14 residues long. From germline, CDR1 is LNHDA and CDR2 SQIVND (reference sequence). Written as DNA, the CDR3 is TGTGCCAGTAGTATTGCGACCGCTGGAAACACCATATATTTT. This gives the protein CASSIATAGNTIYF.

The chain carries TRBV18 and TRBJ1-2, with 8 bases identical to TRBD1. The CDR3 contains 12 residues. From germline, CDR1 is KGHSH and CDR2 LQKENI. Trimming cost V 8 bases and J 8 bases; bases outside gene matches: 7. CDR3 nucleotide sequence: TGTGCCAGCACCGGGACAGGTTTAGGCTACACCTTC. Protein sequence: CASTGTGLGYTF.

This clone was counted a few times. The chain joins TRBV5-1 to TRBJ1-1; TRBD1 might be the D (5 bases). The CDR3 contains 16 residues. Germline V gene data show CDR1 as SGHRS and CDR2 as YFSETQ. The ends were cut back, 0 bases at V and 0 bases at J, with 12 bases in the middle. CDR3 nucleotide sequence: TGCGCCAGCAGCTTGGGTCCAGGGTCCATGAACACTGAAGCTTTCTTT. Translating gives CASSLGPGSMNTEAFF. Using reference TRBV5-1 and TRBJ1-1 for the parts outside the CDR3, the full variable domain is KAGVTQTPRYLIKTRGQQVTLSCSPISGHRSVSWYQQTPGQGLQFLFEYFSETQRNKGNFPGRFSGRQFSNSRSEMNVSTLELGDSALYLCASSLGPGSMNTEAFFGQGTRLTVV.

This clone was detected a few times. This chain joins TRBV7-9 and TRBJ2-3, with 8 positions matching TRBD2. Germline assignment: CDR1 SEHNR and CDR2 FQNEAQ (reference sequence). CDR3 length: 15 residues. After removal of 5 bases from V and 6 bases from J, the junction contained 10 bases not matched to a gene. CDR3 protein: CASSPTGTSPDTQYF. As DNA, the CDR3 is TGTGCCAGCAGCCCGACCGGGACTAGTCCTGATACGCAGTATTTT.

About this clone itself: Different DNA sequences within this sample yield the same CDR3. The rearrangement links TRBV7-2 to TRBJ2-3; D gene unclear. Germline-derived CDR1 and CDR2 are SGHTA and FQGNSA. The V end was cut by 3 bases, the J end by 0 bases, with 7 bases between. This CDR3 contains 14 residues. CDR3 DNA: TGTGCCAGCAGCTTGGCCCGGAGCACAGATACGCAGTATTTT. Translation: CASSLARSTDTQYF.